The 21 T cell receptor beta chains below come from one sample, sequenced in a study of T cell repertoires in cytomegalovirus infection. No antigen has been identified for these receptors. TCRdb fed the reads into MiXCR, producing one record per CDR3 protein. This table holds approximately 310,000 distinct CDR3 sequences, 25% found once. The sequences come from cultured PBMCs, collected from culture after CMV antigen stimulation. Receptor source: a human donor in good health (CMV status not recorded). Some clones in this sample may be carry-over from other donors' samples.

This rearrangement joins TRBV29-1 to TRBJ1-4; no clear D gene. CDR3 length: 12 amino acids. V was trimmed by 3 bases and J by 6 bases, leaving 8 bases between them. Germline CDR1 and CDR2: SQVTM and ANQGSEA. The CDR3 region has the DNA TGCAGCGTTGACAGTGGAGATGAAAAACTGTTTTTT. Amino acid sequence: CSVDSGDEKLFF.

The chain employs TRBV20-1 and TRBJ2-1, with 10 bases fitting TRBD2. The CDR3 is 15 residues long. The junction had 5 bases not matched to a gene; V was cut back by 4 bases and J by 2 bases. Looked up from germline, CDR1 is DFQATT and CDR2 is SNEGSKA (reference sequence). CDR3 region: CSAKLGLAAYNEQFF. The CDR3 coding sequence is TGCAGTGCTAAGTTAGGACTAGCGGCCTACAATGAGCAGTTCTTC.

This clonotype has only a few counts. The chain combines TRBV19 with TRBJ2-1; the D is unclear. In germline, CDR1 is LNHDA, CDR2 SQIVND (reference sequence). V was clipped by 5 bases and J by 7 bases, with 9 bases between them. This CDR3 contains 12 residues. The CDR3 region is CASSAHLNEQFF. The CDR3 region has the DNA TGTGCCAGTAGTGCTCATCTGAATGAGCAGTTCTTC.

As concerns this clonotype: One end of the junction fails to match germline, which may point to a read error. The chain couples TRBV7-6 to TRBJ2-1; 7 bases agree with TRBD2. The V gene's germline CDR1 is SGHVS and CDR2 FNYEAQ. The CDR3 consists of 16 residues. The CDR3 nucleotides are TGTGCCAGCACCTTATCAACGGGGGGATACTACAATGAGCAGTTCTTC. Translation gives CASTLSTGGYYNEQFF.

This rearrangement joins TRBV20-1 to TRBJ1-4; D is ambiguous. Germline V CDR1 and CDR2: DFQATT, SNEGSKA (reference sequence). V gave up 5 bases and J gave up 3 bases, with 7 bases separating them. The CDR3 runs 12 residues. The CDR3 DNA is TGCAGTGCTGGGGTGGCTAATGAAAAACTGTTTTTT. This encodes CSAGVANEKLFF.

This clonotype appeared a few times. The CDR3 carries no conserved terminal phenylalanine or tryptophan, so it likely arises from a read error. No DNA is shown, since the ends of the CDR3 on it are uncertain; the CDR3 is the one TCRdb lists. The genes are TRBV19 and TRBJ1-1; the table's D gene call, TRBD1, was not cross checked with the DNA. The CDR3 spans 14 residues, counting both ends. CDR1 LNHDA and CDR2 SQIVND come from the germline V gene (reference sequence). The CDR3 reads CASSTQTGGAFPTI.

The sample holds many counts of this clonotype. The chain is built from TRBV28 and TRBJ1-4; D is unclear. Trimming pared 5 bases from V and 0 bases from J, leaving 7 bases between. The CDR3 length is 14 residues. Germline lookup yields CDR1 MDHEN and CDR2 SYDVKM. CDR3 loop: CASSRIPTNEKLFF. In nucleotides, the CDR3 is TGTGCCAGCAGTAGGATACCAACTAATGAAAAACTGTTTTTT. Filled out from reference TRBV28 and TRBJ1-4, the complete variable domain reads DVKVTQSSRYLVKRTGEKVFLECVQDMDHENMFWYRQDPGLGLRLIYFSYDVKMKEKGDIPEGYSVSREKKERFSLILESASTNQTSMYLCASSRIPTNEKLFFGSGTQLSVL.

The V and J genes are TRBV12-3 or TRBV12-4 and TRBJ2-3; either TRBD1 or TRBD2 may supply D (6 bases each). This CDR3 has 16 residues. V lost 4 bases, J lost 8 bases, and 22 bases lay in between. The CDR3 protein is CASSWAFSGTQGTQYF. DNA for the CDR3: TGTGCCAGCAGTTGGGCCTTTAGCGGTACACAGGGTACGCAGTATTTT.

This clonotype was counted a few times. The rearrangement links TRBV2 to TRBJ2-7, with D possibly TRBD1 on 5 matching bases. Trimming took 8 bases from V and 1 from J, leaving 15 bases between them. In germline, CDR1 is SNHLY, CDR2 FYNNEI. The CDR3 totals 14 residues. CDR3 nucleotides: TGTGCCAGCCGTTCCTCGGACAATTCCTACGAGCAGTACTTC. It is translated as CASRSSDNSYEQYF.

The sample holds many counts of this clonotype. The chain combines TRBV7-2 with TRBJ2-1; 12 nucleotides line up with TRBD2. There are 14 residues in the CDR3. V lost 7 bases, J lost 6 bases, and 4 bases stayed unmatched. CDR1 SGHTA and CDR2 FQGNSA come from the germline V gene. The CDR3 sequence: CASTTSGSVNEQFF. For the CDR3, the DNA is TGTGCCAGCACGACTAGCGGGAGTGTCAATGAGCAGTTCTTC.

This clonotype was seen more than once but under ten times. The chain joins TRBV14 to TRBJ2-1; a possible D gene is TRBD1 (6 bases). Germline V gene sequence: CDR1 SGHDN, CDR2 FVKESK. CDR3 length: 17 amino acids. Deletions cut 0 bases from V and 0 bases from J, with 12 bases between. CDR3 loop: CASSQEFADSSYNEQFF. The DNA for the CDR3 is TGTGCCAGCAGCCAAGAATTTGCGGACAGCTCCTACAATGAGCAGTTCTTC.

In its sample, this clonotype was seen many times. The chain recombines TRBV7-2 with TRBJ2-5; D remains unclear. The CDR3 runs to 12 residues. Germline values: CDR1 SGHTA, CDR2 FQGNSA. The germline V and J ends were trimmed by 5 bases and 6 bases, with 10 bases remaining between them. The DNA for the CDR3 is TGTGCCAGCAGCCGGGCCAGCAAGACCCAGTACTTC. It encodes CASSRASKTQYF.

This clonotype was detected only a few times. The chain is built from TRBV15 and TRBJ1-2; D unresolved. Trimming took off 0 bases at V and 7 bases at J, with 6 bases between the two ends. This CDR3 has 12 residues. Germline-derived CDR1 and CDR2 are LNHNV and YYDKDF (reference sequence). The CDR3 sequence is CATSRDRFGYTF. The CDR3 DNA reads TGTGCCACCAGCAGAGACAGGTTTGGCTACACCTTC.

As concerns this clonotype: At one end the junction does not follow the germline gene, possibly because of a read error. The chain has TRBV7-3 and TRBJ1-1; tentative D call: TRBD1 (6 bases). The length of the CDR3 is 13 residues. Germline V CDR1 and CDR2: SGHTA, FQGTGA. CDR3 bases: TGTGACAGCAGCTCGGACAGTGGGACTGAAGCTTTCTTT. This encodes CDSSSDSGTEAFF.

CDR3 sequence reads: CASSYARKGNTIYF. The CDR3 coding sequence is TGTGCCAGCAGTTACGCACGGAAAGGAAACACCATATATTTT. The chain employs TRBV6-6 and TRBJ1-3; no definite D call. Trimming removed 2 bases from V and 4 bases from J, with 9 bases in between. CDR1 is MNHNY and CDR2 is SVGAGI in the germline V gene (reference sequence). The CDR3 contains 14 residues.

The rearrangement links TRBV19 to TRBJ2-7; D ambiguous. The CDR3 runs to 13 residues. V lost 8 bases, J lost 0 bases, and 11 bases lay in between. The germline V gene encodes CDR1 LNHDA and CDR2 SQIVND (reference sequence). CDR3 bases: TGTGCCAGTGGGCACCTGAGCTCCTACGAGCAGTACTTC. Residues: CASGHLSSYEQYF.

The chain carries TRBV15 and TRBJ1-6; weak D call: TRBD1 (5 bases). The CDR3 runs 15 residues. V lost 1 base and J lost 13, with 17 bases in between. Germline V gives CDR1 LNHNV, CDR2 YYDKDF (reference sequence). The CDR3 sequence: CATSRGGGGSPPLHF. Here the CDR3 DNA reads TGTGCCACCAGCAGAGGGGGGGGAGGTTCTCCTCCCCTCCACTTT.

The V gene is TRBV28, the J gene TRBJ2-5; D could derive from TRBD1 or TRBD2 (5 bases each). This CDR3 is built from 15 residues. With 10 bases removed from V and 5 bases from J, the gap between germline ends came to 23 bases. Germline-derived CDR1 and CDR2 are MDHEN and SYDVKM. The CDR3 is CATQKGPRRRETQYF. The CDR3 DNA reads TGTGCCACTCAGAAGGGGCCCAGGAGGAGGGAGACCCAGTACTTC.

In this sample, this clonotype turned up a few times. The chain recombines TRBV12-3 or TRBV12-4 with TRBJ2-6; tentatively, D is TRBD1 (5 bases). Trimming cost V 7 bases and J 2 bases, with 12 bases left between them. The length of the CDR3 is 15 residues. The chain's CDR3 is CASKVRDPGANVLTF. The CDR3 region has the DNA TGTGCCAGCAAGGTCAGGGATCCTGGGGCCAACGTCCTGACTTTC.

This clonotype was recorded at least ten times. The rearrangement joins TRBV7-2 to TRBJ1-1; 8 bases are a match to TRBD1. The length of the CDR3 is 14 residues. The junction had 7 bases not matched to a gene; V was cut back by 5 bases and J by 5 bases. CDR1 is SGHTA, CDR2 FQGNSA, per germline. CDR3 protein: CASSRDRFGTEAFF. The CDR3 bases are TGTGCCAGCAGCAGGGACAGGTTTGGTACTGAAGCTTTCTTT.

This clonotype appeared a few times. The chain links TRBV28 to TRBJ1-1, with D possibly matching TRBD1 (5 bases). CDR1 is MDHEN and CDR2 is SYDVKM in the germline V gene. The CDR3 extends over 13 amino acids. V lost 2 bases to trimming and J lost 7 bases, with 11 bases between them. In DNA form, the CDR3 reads TGTGCCAGCAGTTTAATAGGGGAAGGTGAAGCTTTCTTT. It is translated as CASSLIGEGEAFF.